The clone carrying this T cell receptor beta chain was seen repeatedly, ten times or more. The CDR3 has 15 amino acids. Germline loops: CDR1 SGHDT, CDR2 YYEEEE. The ends were cut back, 2 bases at V and 5 bases at J, with 13 bases in the middle. In TCRdb, the RT-PCR reads were re-called with MiXCR into one record per CDR3 protein. The table records fewer than 800,000 distinct CDR3 sequences, 14% of them present only once. This receptor was identified in a female donor in good health, serving as a healthy control. V is TRBV5-6 and J is TRBJ2-2; tentatively, D is TRBD1 (5 bases). Sequencing input: memory CD4+ T cells from blood. CDR3 bases: TGTGCCAGCAGCTTTGGCAGGGCATATACCGGGGAGCTGTTTTTT. Its protein product is CASSFGRAYTGELFF.